This TCR beta chain was sequenced in a study of cytomegalovirus exposure and HLA in healthy donors. 60 Vbeta and 13 Jbeta primers were used in PCR. Per the study methods: As a later analysis found, there were 70 million to 100 million unique TCR beta chains, of which roughly 11 million were shared. Profiled with immunoSEQ multiplex PCR; TCRdb holds only in-frame clones, not every one. V and J calls and clone size are given by that table; D and trimming were obtained from the DNA. The table includes 150,000 to 200,000 clones, around 76% detected once. The CDR3 runs to 16 residues. Note on this clone: Its matching antigen is unknown.

Broader study findings: TCR beta V- and J-gene trimming was later associated with a missense DCLRE1C variant. Immune exposure information available was restricted to CMV serostatus.

The V call is TRBV7-5, the J call TRBJ2-3; the table's D call TRBD1 went unverified against the DNA. TRBV7-5 counts as a pseudogene. The source is a woman between 35 and 50 years old in good health and CMV-seronegative. Source material: PBMCs. CDR3 protein: CARSIHGGVDTDTQYF. In nucleotides, the CDR3 is TGTGCCAGAAGCATACATGGGGGCGTGGATACAGATACGCAGTATTTT.